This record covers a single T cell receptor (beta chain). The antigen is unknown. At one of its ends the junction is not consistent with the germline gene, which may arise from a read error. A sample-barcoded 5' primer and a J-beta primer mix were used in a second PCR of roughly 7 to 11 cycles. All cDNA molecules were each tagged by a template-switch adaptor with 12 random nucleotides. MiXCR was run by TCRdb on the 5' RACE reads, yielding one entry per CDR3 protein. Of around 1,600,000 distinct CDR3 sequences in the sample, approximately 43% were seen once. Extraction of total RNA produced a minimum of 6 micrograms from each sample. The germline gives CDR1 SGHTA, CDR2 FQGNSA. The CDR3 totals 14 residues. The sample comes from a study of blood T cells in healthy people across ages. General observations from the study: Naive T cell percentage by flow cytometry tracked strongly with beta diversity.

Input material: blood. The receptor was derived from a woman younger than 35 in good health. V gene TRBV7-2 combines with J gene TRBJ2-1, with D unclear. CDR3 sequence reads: CANSFQPGRNEQFF. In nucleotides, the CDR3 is TGTGCCAACAGCTTCCAACCGGGCCGAAATGAGCAGTTCTTC.